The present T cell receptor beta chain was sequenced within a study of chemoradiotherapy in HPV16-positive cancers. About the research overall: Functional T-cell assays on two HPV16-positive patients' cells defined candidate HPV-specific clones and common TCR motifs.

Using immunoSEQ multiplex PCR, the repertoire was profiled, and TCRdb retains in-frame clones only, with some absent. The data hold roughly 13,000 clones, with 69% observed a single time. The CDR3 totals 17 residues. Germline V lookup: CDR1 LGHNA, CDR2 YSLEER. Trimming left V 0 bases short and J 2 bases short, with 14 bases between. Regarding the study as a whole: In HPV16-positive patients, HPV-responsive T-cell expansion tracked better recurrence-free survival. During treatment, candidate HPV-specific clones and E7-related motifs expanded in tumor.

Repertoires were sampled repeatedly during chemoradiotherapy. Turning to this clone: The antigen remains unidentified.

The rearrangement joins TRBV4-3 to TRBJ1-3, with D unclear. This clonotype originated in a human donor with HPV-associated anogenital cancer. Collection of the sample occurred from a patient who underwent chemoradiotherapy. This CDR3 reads CASSQDLQPVAGNTIYF. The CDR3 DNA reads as TGCGCCAGCAGCCAAGATTTACAGCCTGTGGCTGGAAACACCATATATTTT.